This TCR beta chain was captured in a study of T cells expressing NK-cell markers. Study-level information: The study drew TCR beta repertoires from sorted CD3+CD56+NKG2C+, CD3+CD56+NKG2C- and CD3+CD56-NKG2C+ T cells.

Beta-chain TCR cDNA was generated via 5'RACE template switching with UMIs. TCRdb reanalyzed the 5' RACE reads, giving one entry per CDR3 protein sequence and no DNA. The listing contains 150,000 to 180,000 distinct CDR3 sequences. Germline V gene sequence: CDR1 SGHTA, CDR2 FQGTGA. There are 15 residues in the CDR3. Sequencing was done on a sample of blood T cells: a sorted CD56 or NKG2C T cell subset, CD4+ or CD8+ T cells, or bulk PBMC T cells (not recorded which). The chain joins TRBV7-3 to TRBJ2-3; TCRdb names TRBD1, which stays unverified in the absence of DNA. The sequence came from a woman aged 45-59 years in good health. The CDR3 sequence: CASSLDGGPPDTQYF.